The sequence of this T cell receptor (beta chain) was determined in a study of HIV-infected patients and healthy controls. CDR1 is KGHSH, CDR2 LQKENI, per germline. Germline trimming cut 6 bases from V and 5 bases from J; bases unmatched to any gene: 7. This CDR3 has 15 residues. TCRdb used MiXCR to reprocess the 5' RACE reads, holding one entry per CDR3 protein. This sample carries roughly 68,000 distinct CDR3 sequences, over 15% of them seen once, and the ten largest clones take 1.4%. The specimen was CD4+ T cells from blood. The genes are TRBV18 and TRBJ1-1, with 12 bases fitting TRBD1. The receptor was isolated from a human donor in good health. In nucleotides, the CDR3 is TGTGCCAGCTCGGGACAGGGGGCTGGTCATACTGAAGCTTTCTTT. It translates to CASSGQGAGHTEAFF.